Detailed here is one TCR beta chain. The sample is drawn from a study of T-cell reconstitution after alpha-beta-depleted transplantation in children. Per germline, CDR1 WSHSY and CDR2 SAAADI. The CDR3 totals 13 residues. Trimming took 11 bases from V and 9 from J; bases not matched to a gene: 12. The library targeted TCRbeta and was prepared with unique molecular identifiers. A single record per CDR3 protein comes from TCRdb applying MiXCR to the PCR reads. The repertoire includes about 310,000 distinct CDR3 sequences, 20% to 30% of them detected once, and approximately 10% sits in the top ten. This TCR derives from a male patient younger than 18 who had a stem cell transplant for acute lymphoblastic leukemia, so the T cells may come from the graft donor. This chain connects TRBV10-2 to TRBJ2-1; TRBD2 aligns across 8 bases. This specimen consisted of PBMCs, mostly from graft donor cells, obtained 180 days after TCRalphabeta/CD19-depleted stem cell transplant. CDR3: CAGLAGNLGEQFF. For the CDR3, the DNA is TGCGCCGGTCTAGCGGGTAACTTGGGTGAGCAGTTCTTC.